This T cell receptor beta chain was captured by sequencing in a study of CD8 T cells in Susac syndrome (dated by TCRdb to 2018 to 2020). Regarding the research as a whole: Whether CD8+ T cell activation and differentiation in Susac syndrome was antigen driven was tested using repertoire sequencing.

The full study reports these points: The number of individuals in the TCR sequencing and HLA analysis was recognized as being relatively small.

For this chain, trimming is 4 bases at the V end and 5 bases at the J end, and the number of junction bases without a gene match is 4. Spanning cysteine to phenylalanine, the CDR3 consists of 14 amino acids. Left in the record is the CDR3 DNA by itself, 42 bases read in frame from the first base. High-throughput TCR beta sequencing profiled peripheral blood CD8+ and CD4+ T cells from healthy donors, Susac syndrome patients and multiple sclerosis patients. Healthy donors were age- and sex-matched controls. CD8+ TEMRA cells were enriched by FACS, while bulk CD8+ and CD4+ T cells were purified by magnetic negative isolation. Blood was collected in EDTA tubes and processed within 24 hours, with PBMCs isolated through density gradient centrifugation. PBMCs destined for TCR sequencing were cryopreserved in liquid nitrogen and later thawed in a 37 °C water bath. The sorted or isolated CD4+, CD8+ and CD8+ TEMRA cells had a purity of 90% or higher.

RNA was extracted using the RNeasy kit, and roughly 0.5 to 1 ug of the RNA was reverse transcribed with random hexamers. The immunoSEQ multiplex PCR assay, which covers 54 Vbeta and 13 Jbeta segments, was used to amplify TCR beta CDR3 regions. PCR amplification bias was corrected by using a synthetic template baseline for primer optimization and computational correction. Regarding the original processing steps: Only productive sequences were kept, with reads annotated to V, D and J genes according to IMGT and analyzed in immunoSEQ Analyzer. To calculate clonality, Shannon entropy was normalized by log2 of the number of productive unique sequences and then subtracted from one. Public and private clones were assessed among the 100 most prevalent clones of each patient and control. Susac-specific clones were defined as absent from healthy and MS cohorts, 1052 published viral clones and other ImmuneACCESS disease sequences. Clones were called with MiXCR by TCRdb after fastp trimmed the public reads at Q25, and only in-frame beta chains were retained. Rows are unified per CDR3 protein, each entry keeping the most common DNA and genes. Clone size and V and J calls follow TCRdb, not the original study. Here the sample has 110,000 or so distinct CDR3 sequences; about 96% occur a single time. More than 0.095% of the sample goes to the ten largest clones.

As concerns this clonotype: Which antigen it targets is not known. Base quality data are lacking; no much larger clone is found one base away.

The source of this sequence is a human donor in good health. The chain is made from TRBV12-3 or TRBV12-4 and TRBJ2-5; 10 junctional bases match TRBD1. Sequenced input: CD4+ T cells from PBMCs. CDR3 protein: CASSSWGQGETQYF. The nucleotides are TGTGCCAGCAGTTCCTGGGGACAGGGGGAGACCCAGTACTTC.